This T cell receptor (beta chain) was sequenced during a study of blood T cell repertoires in COVID-19. Study-level information: The origin of the acute and convalescent COVID-19 samples was the United States, Italy and Spain.

The CDR3 length is 14 residues. J was trimmed by 2 bases and V by 7 bases; bases with no gene match: 7. The V gene's germline CDR1 is MNHEY and CDR2 SVGAGI. Ages ranged from about 18 to 89 years, with residence in 24 US areas. Per the original methods: Estimates of nucleated cell counts were drawn from the amplification of reference gene primers. Using immunoSEQ multiplex PCR, the repertoire was profiled, and TCRdb retains in-frame clones only, with some absent. V and J calls and clone size are given by that table; D and trimming were obtained from the DNA. The repertoire includes 200,000 to 250,000 clones, 70% to 90% of them detected once, and 10% to 12% sits in the top ten.

The chain is built from TRBV6-5 and TRBJ2-7, with 8 nucleotides matching TRBD1. This receptor was taken from a man between 25 and 39 years old who had recovered from COVID-19. Sequenced material: PBMCs or T cells enriched from blood (not recorded which). The CDR3 spells CASKGTGGAYEQYF. CDR3 in DNA: TGTGCCAGCAAGGGGACAGGCGGGGCCTACGAGCAGTACTTC.